Listed here are 3 T cell receptor beta chains from one sample, sequenced in a study of tumor-infiltrating lymphocytes in primary liver carcinoma. Both RNA and DNA were isolated together from around 20-30 mg of bulk tissue that had not been sorted. Production of TCR beta cDNA used roughly 480 ng total RNA together with a constant-region primer. Investigators got TCR beta libraries out of three nested multiplex PCR rounds, done with slightly modified ARM-PCR. Each of the first two PCR rounds ran roughly 9 cycles with TRBV1-TRBV30 forward and C-beta reverse primers. TCRdb re-called the multiplex PCR reads through MiXCR, storing one row per CDR3 protein. The top ten clones hold over 9% of a sample with 100,000 or so distinct CDR3 sequences, around three quarters of them seen once. The specimen was liver tumor tissue from sampling region 5. Subset indicated: tumor region T5, tumor centre. The receptors were sampled from a woman aged 55-69 years with primary liver carcinoma and hepatitis B virus infection.

This clonotype has a count of ten or more. This chain connects TRBV6-4 to TRBJ2-2; perhaps D is TRBD1 or TRBD2 (5 bases each). V lost 4 bases, J lost 2 bases, and 5 bases lay in between. The CDR3 extends over 13 amino acids. Per germline, CDR1 MRHNA and CDR2 SNTAGT. CDR3 sequence reads: CASSGDNTGELFF. The CDR3 DNA reads as TGTGCCAGCAGTGGGGACAACACCGGGGAGCTGTTTTTT.

Notes on this clonotype: A read error may produce the germline difference seen at one junction end. The chain carries TRBV5-5 and TRBJ2-1; 13 nucleotides line up with TRBD2. Germline values: CDR1 SGHKS, CDR2 YYEKEE (reference sequence). CDR3 length: 16 residues. The CDR3 sequence: CASSSGLAGAYNEQLF. In DNA, the CDR3 is TGTGCAAGCAGCTCCGGACTAGCGGGAGCTTACAATGAGCAGTTATTC.

With respect to this clonotype: A much larger clone differs by one base, so this may be a read error. The rearrangement uses TRBV5-4 and TRBJ2-2, with 7 bases matching TRBD2. The CDR3 runs 16 residues. Germline values: CDR1 SGHNT, CDR2 YYREEE (reference sequence). The J segment lost 3 bases and the V segment lost 1 base, leaving 6 bases of the junction unmatched. Written as DNA, the CDR3 is TGTGCCAGCAGCTTGCGGCGGGAGATATACACCGGGGAGCTGTTTTTT. This sequence encodes CASSLRREIYTGELFF.